The entry below describes one T cell receptor (beta chain). The TCR beta library used iRepertoire HTBI primers with Arm-PCR amplification of CDR3. Original handling: Across all samples, about 62 TRBV segments and about 14 TRBJ segments were identified. TCRdb ran MiXCR on the multiplex PCR reads and lists one entry per CDR3 protein. The V and J calls were determined by TCRdb, not by the authors. The repertoire holds a few hundred thousand distinct CDR3 sequences, with around 15% as singletons. The data are from a study of regulatory T cells in long-lasting Graves disease. Time point meaning: newly diagnosed GD, antithyroid drugs for less than 3 months. After RNA was extracted from PBMCs, the TCR library was made from it. American Thyroid Association guidelines defined Graves' disease diagnosis. In addition, the sample was reused for a study of T cells in Graves' hyperthyroidism and ophthalmopathy. As that report states: The TCR CDR3 was amplified in a first-round RT-PCR using the HTBI primer set.

The sample in question was peripheral blood mononuclear cells (PBMCs), obtained at new diagnosis, from a patient treated with antithyroid drugs. This clonotype originated in a young woman with Graves disease.

The CDR3 spells CASSLIGTSGEGELFF. CDR3 nucleotide sequence: TGTGCCAGCAGCTTAATTGGGACTAGCGGAGAGGGGGAGCTGTTTTTT. The V gene is TRBV7-3, the J gene TRBJ2-2; 11 positions match TRBD2. Germline CDR1 and CDR2: SGHTA and FQGTGA. V gave up 1 base and J gave up 8 bases; unmatched junction bases: 6. CDR3 size: 16 residues.